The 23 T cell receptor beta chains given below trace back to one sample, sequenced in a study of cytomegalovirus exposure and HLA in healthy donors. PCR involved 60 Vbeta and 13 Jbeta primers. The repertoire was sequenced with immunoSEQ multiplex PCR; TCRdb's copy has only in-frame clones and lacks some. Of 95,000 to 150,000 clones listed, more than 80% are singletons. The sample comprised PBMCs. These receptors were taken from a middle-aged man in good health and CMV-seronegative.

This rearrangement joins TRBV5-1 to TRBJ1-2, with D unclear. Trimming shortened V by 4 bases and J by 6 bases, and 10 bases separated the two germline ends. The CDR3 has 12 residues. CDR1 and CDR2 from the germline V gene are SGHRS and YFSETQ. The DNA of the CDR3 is TGCGCCAGCAGCCCTGAACGGGATGGCTACACCTTC. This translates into CASSPERDGYTF.

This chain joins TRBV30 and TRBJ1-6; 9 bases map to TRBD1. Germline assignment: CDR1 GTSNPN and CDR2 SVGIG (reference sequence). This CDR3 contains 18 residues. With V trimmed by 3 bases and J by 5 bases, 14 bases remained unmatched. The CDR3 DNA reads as TGTGCCTGGAGAGGACAGGGGCGCAAACTTACAAATAATTCACCCCTCCACTTT. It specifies CAWRGQGRKLTNNSPLHF.

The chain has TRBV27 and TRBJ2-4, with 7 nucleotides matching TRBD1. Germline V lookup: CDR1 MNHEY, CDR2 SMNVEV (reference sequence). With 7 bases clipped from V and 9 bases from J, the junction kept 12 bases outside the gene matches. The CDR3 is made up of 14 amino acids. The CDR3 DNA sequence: TGTGCCAGCAAGACGGGCCAAGCAGGGGGCATTCAGTACTTC. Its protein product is CASKTGQAGGIQYF.

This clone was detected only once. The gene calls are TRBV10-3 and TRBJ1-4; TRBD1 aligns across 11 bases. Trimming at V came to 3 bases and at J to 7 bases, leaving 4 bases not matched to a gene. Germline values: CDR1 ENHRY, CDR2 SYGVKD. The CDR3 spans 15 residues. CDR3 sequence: CAISDQDRGREKLFF. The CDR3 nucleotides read TGTGCCATCAGTGACCAGGACAGGGGGCGTGAAAAACTGTTTTTT.

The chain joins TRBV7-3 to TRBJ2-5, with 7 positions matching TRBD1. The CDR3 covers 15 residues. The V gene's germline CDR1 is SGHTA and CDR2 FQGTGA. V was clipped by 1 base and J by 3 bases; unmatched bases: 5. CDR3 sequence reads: CASSLNQGVKETQYF. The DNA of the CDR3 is TGTGCCAGCAGCTTAAATCAGGGGGTAAAAGAGACCCAGTACTTC.

CDR3 bases: TGCAGCGCCGGACACCTCTATGGCTACACCTTC. Translated, it gives CSAGHLYGYTF. The J gene is TRBJ1-2, the V gene TRBV29-1; maybe TRBD1 (5 bases). The CDR3 is made up of 11 amino acids. The ends were cut back, 7 bases at V and 4 bases at J, with 10 bases in the middle. The germline CDR1 and CDR2 sequences are SQVTM and ANQGSEA.

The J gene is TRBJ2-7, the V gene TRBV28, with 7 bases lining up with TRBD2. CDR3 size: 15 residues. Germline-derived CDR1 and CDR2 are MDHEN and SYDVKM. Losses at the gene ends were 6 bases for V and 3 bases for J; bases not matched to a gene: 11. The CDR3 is CASSGPASGNYEQYF. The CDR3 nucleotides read TGTGCCAGCAGCGGCCCCGCTAGCGGAAACTACGAGCAGTACTTC.

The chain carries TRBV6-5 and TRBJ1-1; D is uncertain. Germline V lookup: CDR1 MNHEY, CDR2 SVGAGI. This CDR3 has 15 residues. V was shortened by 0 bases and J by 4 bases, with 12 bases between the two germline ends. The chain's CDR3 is CASSYSPVGVTEAFF. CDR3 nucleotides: TGTGCCAGCAGTTACTCGCCCGTCGGAGTCACTGAAGCTTTCTTT.

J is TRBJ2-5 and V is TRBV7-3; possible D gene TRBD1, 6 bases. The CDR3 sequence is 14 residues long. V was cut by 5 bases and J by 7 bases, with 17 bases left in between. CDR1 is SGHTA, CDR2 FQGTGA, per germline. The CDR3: CASSLMGARGTQYF. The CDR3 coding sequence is TGTGCCAGCAGCCTAATGGGGGCTCGTGGGACCCAGTACTTC.

CDR3 DNA: TGTGCCAGCAGAAGGGACAGGGGGCTAATGTATGGCTACACCTTC. Its protein is CASRRDRGLMYGYTF. This chain joins TRBV6-5 and TRBJ1-2; 12 nucleotides agree with TRBD1. CDR3 length: 15 amino acids. The trim removed 6 bases at V and 5 bases at J, leaving 7 bases unmatched. Germline V CDR1 and CDR2: MNHEY, SVGAGI.

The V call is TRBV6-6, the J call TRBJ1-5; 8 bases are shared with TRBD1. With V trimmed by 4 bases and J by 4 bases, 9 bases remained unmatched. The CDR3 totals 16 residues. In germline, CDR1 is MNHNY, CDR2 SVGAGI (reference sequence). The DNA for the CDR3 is TGTGCCAGCAGTTTCGGACAGGGTCTAAGTAATCAGCCCCAGCATTTT. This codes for CASSFGQGLSNQPQHF.

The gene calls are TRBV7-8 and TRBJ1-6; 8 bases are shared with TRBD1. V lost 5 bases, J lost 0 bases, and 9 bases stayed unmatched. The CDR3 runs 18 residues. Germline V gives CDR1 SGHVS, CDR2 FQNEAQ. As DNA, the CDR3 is TGTGCCAGCAGCCAAACCAACAGGGGGAGCTCCTATAATTCACCCCTCCACTTT. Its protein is CASSQTNRGSSYNSPLHF.

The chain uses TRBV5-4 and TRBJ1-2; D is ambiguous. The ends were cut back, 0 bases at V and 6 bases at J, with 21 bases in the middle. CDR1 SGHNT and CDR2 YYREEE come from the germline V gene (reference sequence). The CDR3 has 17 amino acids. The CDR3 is CASSLGPFRGRYDGYTF. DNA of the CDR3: TGTGCCAGCAGCTTGGGGCCCTTTCGGGGTCGGTACGATGGCTACACCTTC.

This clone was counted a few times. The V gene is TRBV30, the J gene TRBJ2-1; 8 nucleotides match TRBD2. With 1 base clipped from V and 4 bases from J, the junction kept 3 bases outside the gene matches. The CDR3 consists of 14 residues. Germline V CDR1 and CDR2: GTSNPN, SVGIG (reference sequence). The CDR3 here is CAWSALAGYNEQFF. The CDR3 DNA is TGTGCCTGGAGTGCGTTAGCGGGATACAATGAGCAGTTCTTC.

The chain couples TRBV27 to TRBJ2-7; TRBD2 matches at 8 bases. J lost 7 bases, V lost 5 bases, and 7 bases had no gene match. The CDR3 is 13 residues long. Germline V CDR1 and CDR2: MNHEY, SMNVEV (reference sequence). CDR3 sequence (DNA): TGTGCCAGCAGTCCGAGACTAGCGCGTGAGCAGTACTTC. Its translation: CASSPRLAREQYF.

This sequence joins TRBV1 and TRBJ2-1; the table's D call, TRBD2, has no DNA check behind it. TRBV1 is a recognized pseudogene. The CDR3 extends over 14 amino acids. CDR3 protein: CTSSQLAGGNEQFF. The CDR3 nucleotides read TGCACCAGCAGCCAGCTAGCGGGGGGGAATGAGCAGTTCTTC.

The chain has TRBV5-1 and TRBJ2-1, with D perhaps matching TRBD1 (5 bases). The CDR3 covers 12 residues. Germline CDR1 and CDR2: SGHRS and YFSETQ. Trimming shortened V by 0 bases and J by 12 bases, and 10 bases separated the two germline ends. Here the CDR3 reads CASSLEGVGQFF. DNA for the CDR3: TGCGCCAGCAGCTTGGAAGGGGTAGGGCAGTTCTTC.

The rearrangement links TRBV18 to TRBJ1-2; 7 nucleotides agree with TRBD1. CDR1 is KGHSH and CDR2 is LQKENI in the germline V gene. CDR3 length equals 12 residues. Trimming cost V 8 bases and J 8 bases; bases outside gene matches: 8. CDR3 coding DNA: TGTGCCAGCCGGGAGGGGGCTGGCGGCTACACCTTC. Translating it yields CASREGAGGYTF.

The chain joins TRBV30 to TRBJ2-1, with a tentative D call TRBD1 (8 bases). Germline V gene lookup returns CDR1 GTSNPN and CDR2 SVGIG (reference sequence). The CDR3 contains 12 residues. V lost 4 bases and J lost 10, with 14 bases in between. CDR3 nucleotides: TGTGCCTGGAAACAGGGGGGGGACGAGCAGTTCTTC. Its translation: CAWKQGGDEQFF.

CDR3 sequence reads: CASRGGMAGSSYNEQFF. The CDR3 region has the DNA TGTGCCAGCAGGGGGGGAATGGCGGGGAGCTCCTACAATGAGCAGTTCTTC. This chain joins TRBV7-9 and TRBJ2-1; D perhaps matches TRBD2 (6 bases). Germline values: CDR1 SEHNR, CDR2 FQNEAQ (reference sequence). The CDR3 is 17 amino acids. The ends were cut back, 6 bases at V and 0 bases at J, with 18 bases in the middle.

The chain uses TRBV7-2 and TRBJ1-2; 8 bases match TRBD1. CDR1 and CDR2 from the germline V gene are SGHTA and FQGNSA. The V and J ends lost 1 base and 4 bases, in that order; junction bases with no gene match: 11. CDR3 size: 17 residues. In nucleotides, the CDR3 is TGTGCCAGCAGCTTAGGGGCGAGACAGGGGTCGGGCTATGGCTACACCTTC. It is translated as CASSLGARQGSGYGYTF.

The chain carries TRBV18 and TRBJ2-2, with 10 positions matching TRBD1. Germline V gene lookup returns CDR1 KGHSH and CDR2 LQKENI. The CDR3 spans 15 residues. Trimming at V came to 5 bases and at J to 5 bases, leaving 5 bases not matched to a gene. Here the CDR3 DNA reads TGTGCCAGCTCATCAGCGGGACAGGGGACCGGGGAGCTGTTTTTT. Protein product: CASSSAGQGTGELFF. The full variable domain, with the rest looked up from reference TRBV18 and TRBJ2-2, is NAGVMQNPRHLVRRRGQEARLRCSPMKGHSHVYWYRQLPEEGLKFMVYLQKENIIDESGMPKERFSAEFPKEGPSILRIQQVVRGDSAAYFCASSSAGQGTGELFFGEGSRLTVL.

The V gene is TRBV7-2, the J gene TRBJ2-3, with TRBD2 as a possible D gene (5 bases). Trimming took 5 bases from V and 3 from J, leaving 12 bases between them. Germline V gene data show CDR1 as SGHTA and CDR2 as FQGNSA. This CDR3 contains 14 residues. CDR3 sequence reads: CASSPGGWTDTQYF. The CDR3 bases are TGTGCCAGCAGCCCCGGAGGTTGGACAGATACGCAGTATTTT.